Following are 2 T cell receptor beta chains from one sample sequenced in a study of CD8+ T cells in alopecia areata (dated by TCRdb to between 2018 and 2020). The library was produced with the immunoSEQ multiplex PCR assay. To provide template for TCR sequencing, every sample had RNA extracted and reverse transcribed into cDNA. TCRdb took this table from immuneACCESS and kept in-frame rearrangements with V and J called. Such tables lack part of the clones; where checked against another copy, unresolved V genes explain under half of the gap, and the rest is unexplained. This sample comprises 90,000 to 100,000 clones, 60% to 75% of them detected only once. About 14% of the sample comes from the top ten. In light of the paper, this sample's time point label describes: about 4 weeks on oral tofacitinib. The treatment or condition label, read with the paper, signifies: oral pan-JAK inhibitor, 5-10 mg twice daily.

The material was CD8+ T cells sorted from blood, obtained at week 4, from a patient treated with tofacitinib. These receptors came from a human donor with alopecia areata.

The table lists this clone with a few counts. Other DNA sequences in this specimen translate into the identical CDR3. The chain recombines TRBV5-6 with TRBJ2-1; the D gene could be TRBD1 or TRBD2 (5 bases each). V was cut by 2 bases and J by 2 bases, with 8 bases left in between. CDR1 and CDR2 from the germline V gene are SGHDT and YYEEEE. The CDR3 has 14 residues. This chain's CDR3 is CASSFGTAYNEQFF. In DNA, the CDR3 is TGTGCCAGCAGCTTTGGGACGGCCTACAATGAGCAGTTCTTC.

The genes are TRBV29-1 and TRBJ1-1; D ambiguous. The CDR3 spans 13 residues. Looked up from germline, CDR1 is SQVTM and CDR2 is ANQGSEA. The V end was cut by 4 bases, the J end by 6 bases, with 15 bases between. The CDR3: CSVVFGVYAEAFF. The CDR3 coding sequence is TGCAGCGTTGTGTTTGGGGTATACGCTGAAGCTTTCTTT.